A selection of T cell receptor beta chains follows, all from one sample in a study of cytotoxic CD8 clonotypes in ibrutinib-treated CLL. Clones were read by immunoSEQ multiplex PCR, and TCRdb kept only the in-frame ones, dropping some. Among 50,000 or so clones, 75% to 90% were seen once, and the ten largest hold around 21%. The sample in question was PBMCs, obtained after 24 months of ibrutinib treatment. The receptors originated from a human donor with chronic lymphocytic leukemia. Each CDR3 is given with its conserved first and last residue. Fields, in order: clone size, J gene, D gene, V gene, CDR3 protein, CDR3 DNA. A D gene is named only where the DNA matches it firmly. Some rows have no size entry. The others give once, few or many, or a class for an expanded clone.

-,TRBJ2-1,TRBD2,TRBV27,CASSLGTSGGAQFF,TGTGCCAGCAGTTTGGGGACTAGCGGGGGGGCGCAGTTCTTC
-,TRBJ2-3,-,TRBV28,CASSRGRGTTDTQYF,TGTGCCAGCAGTCGGGGGCGGGGGACCACAGATACGCAGTATTTT
once,TRBJ2-5,TRBD2,TRBV19,CASSSGGGQETQYF,TGTGCCAGTAGCAGCGGGGGGGGTCAAGAGACCCAGTACTTC
-,TRBJ2-5,TRBD1,TRBV5-4,CASSLSGQGSSTQYF,TGTGCCAGCAGCTTGTCAGGACAGGGCTCGTCGACCCAGTACTTC
-,TRBJ1-1,-,TRBV2,CASSPTIPPVEAFF,TGTGCCAGCAGCCCCACGATCCCCCCCGTTGAAGCTTTCTTT
-,TRBJ1-1,-,TRBV6-6,CASSRAGTQNTEAFF,TGTGCCAGCAGCCGCGCTGGGACACAGAACACTGAAGCTTTCTTT
-,TRBJ1-5,TRBD1,TRBV16,CASSLSTGGRVPQHF,TGTGCCAGCAGCCTATCGACAGGGGGAAGGGTTCCCCAGCATTTT
-,TRBJ2-2,-,TRBV7-3,CASSLDGDTGELFF,TGTGCCAGCAGCTTAGATGGAGACACCGGGGAGCTGTTTTTT
few,TRBJ2-1,-,TRBV6-4,CASSPRGPDNEQFF,TGTGCCAGCAGTCCTCGGGGACCTGACAATGAGCAGTTCTTC
-,TRBJ1-1,TRBD1,TRBV5-1,CASSLAAGQGNTEAFF,TGCGCCAGCAGCTTGGCCGCGGGACAGGGGAATACTGAAGCTTTCTTT
-,TRBJ1-3,-,TRBV7-2,CASSLETGPAGNTIYF,TGTGCCAGCAGCTTAGAGACTGGCCCGGCCGGAAACACCATATATTTT
-,TRBJ1-1,-,TRBV29-1,CSVVWLTEAFF,TGCAGCGTTGTGTGGCTCACTGAAGCTTTCTTT
once,TRBJ2-1,TRBD2,TRBV19,CASSQDSGGSYNEQFF,TGTGCCAGTAGTCAGGACTCGGGAGGATCCTACAATGAGCAGTTCTTC
-,TRBJ1-2,-,TRBV29-1,CSVESKNYGYTF,TGCAGCGTTGAAAGCAAAAACTATGGCTACACCTTC
few,TRBJ2-1,TRBD2,TRBV27,CASNSGVAGASEQFF,TGTGCCAGCAACTCAGGAGTAGCGGGAGCATCTGAGCAGTTCTTC
-,TRBJ1-1,TRBD1,TRBV18,CASSPRRDRGTEAFF,TGTGCCAGCTCGCCACGACGGGACAGGGGAACTGAAGCTTTCTTT
few,TRBJ1-1,-,TRBV10-3,CAISADVNTEAFF,TGTGCCATCAGTGCGGATGTGAACACTGAAGCTTTCTTT
-,TRBJ2-1,-,TRBV11-3,CASSLSGLVNEQFF,TGTGCCAGCAGCTTAAGCGGACTGGTCAATGAGCAGTTCTTC
-,TRBJ2-7,TRBD1,TRBV19,CASSPGTGQGNEQYF,TGTGCCAGTAGTCCCGGGACTGGACAGGGGAACGAGCAGTACTTC
-,TRBJ2-5,TRBD1,TRBV5-8,CASRLTGGIETQYF,TGTGCCAGCAGACTGACAGGGGGAATCGAGACCCAGTACTTC
few,TRBJ1-2,-,TRBV7-9,CASSLQRPGGYTF,TGTGCCAGCAGCTTGCAGAGGCCGGGCGGCTACACCTTC
-,TRBJ2-3,TRBD2,TRBV7-2,CASSDPRGGRGDTQYF,TGTGCCAGCAGCGACCCCCGGGGCGGGAGAGGAGATACGCAGTATTTT
-,TRBJ2-3,TRBD1,TRBV11-3,CASSNEDRGTDTQYF,TGTGCCAGCAGCAATGAGGACAGGGGCACAGATACGCAGTATTTT
-,TRBJ2-2,TRBD2,TRBV7-7,CASSNSGRGTGELFF,TGTGCCAGCAGCAATAGCGGGAGGGGCACCGGGGAGCTGTTTTTT
-,TRBJ1-2,-,TRBV6-5,CASSYLGTEYGYTF,TGTGCCAGCAGTTACCTTGGGACCGAGTATGGCTACACCTTC
-,TRBJ2-2,TRBD2,TRBV10-3,CAISGSGRAYGGELFF,TGTGCCATCAGTGGTAGCGGGAGGGCCTATGGCGGGGAGCTGTTTTTT